The 18 T cell receptor beta chains presented below share a single source sample, sequenced in a study of T cell responses to AZD1222 COVID-19 vaccine. Method: immunoSEQ multiplex PCR; TCRdb's copy keeps in-frame clones and lacks some. Of 150,000 or so clones in the sample, about nine tenths are singletons; the top ten hold approximately 17%. This specimen was peripheral blood, taken on day 0 of AZD1222 vaccination. All receptors derive from an adult in good health.

This chain joins TRBV20-1 and TRBJ1-1, with D unclear. Germline CDR1 is DFQATT and CDR2 is SNEGSKA (reference sequence). Trimming took off 3 bases at V and 1 base at J, with 9 bases between the two ends. The CDR3 spans 13 residues. Here the CDR3 DNA reads TGCAGTGCTAGTTTTCAGTCGAACACTGAAGCTTTCTTT. Protein: CSASFQSNTEAFF.

The chain recombines TRBV12-3 or TRBV12-4 with TRBJ1-3; D perhaps matches TRBD1 (5 bases). This CDR3 is built from 11 residues. V lost 10 bases, J lost 7 bases, and 11 bases lay in between. The CDR3 loop reads CANGRGNTIYF. The DNA of the CDR3 is TGTGCCAACGGCCGGGGGAACACCATATATTTT.

The chain employs TRBV27 and TRBJ2-7; 7 bases align to TRBD2. Losses at the gene ends were 2 bases for V and 2 bases for J; bases not matched to a gene: 6. The CDR3 is 15 residues long. CDR1 is MNHEY, CDR2 SMNVEV, per germline (reference sequence). As DNA, the CDR3 is TGTGCCAGCAGTTTAGCAACTGGGAGGGCCTACGAGCAGTACTTC. Translated: CASSLATGRAYEQYF.

The J gene is TRBJ1-5, the V gene TRBV7-2; perhaps TRBD1 as D (5 bases). CDR3 length: 14 residues. CDR1 SGHTA and CDR2 FQGNSA come from the germline V gene. The V end lost 5 bases, the J end lost 7 bases, and 15 bases lay between the germline ends. The CDR3 reads CASSPLRGNQPQHF. The DNA for the CDR3 is TGTGCCAGCAGCCCCCTAAGGGGAAACCAGCCCCAGCATTTT.

Of note for this clone: Distinct nucleotide sequences in the sample also encode this CDR3. This chain uses TRBV19 with TRBJ2-2; the D call may be TRBD1 or TRBD2 (5 bases each). This CDR3 has 14 amino acids. V was clipped by 3 bases and J by 4 bases, with 9 bases between them. The germline gives CDR1 LNHDA, CDR2 SQIVND (reference sequence). CDR3 in DNA: TGTGCCAGTAGTATCGGGGCGGGCACCGGGGAGCTGTTTTTT. It yields the protein CASSIGAGTGELFF. Together with reference TRBV19 and TRBJ2-2, the CDR3 gives the full variable domain: DGGITQSPKYLFRKEGQNVTLSCEQNLNHDAMYWYRQDPGQGLRLIYYSQIVNDFQKGDIAEGYSVSREKKESFPLTVTSAQKNPTAFYLCASSIGAGTGELFFGEGSRLTVL.

The chain employs TRBV10-3 and TRBJ1-6; 9 nucleotides match TRBD1. The CDR3 has 14 residues. The V gene end was trimmed by 5 bases and the J gene end by 6 bases; junction bases not matched to a gene: 2. Germline CDR1 and CDR2: ENHRY and SYGVKD. Written as DNA, the CDR3 is TGTGCCATCAGTTCGACAGGGGGTAATTCACCCCTCCACTTT. Protein product: CAISSTGGNSPLHF.

The rearrangement links TRBV2 to TRBJ1-1, with TRBD1 as a possible D gene (6 bases). Per the germline V gene, CDR1 is SNHLY and CDR2 is FYNNEI. V was clipped by 10 bases and J by 0 bases, with 12 bases between them. The CDR3 consists of 13 residues. CDR3 coding DNA: TGTGCCACCCGGACAGACATGAACACTGAAGCTTTCTTT. It codes for CATRTDMNTEAFF.

This clone has just a few counts. This chain links TRBV28 with TRBJ1-2, with a weak D call TRBD1 (5 bases). Germline V CDR1 and CDR2: MDHEN, SYDVKM. There are 14 residues in the CDR3. The V end was cut by 6 bases, the J end by 7 bases, with 18 bases between. The CDR3 loop reads CASSRGGPLSGYTF. CDR3 coding DNA: TGTGCCAGCAGCCGCGGGGGACCCCTCTCTGGCTACACCTTC.

This clone came up once. V gene TRBV19 combines with J gene TRBJ1-5; D not resolved. This CDR3 has 16 residues. CDR1 is LNHDA, CDR2 SQIVND, per germline (reference sequence). V gave up 3 bases and J gave up 4 bases, with 16 bases separating them. The CDR3 region is CASSIQKLRLNQPQHF. In DNA, the CDR3 is TGTGCCAGTAGTATTCAAAAGTTGAGGTTGAATCAGCCCCAGCATTTT. Full variable domain (missing parts from reference TRBV19 and TRBJ1-5): DGGITQSPKYLFRKEGQNVTLSCEQNLNHDAMYWYRQDPGQGLRLIYYSQIVNDFQKGDIAEGYSVSREKKESFPLTVTSAQKNPTAFYLCASSIQKLRLNQPQHFGDGTRLSIL.

The chain uses TRBV30 and TRBJ1-1; D is unclear. V shed 0 bases and J shed 1 base, with 9 bases lying between them. Germline values: CDR1 GTSNPN, CDR2 SVGIG (reference sequence). The CDR3 has 14 residues. CDR3 residues: CAWSVFNPNTEAFF. CDR3 nucleotide sequence: TGTGCCTGGAGTGTGTTCAACCCGAACACTGAAGCTTTCTTT. The full variable domain, with the rest looked up from reference TRBV30 and TRBJ1-1, is SQTIHQWPATLVQPVGSPLSLECTVEGTSNPNLYWYRQAAGRGLQLLFYSVGIGQISSEVPQNLSASRPQDRQFILSSKKLLLSDSGFYLCAWSVFNPNTEAFFGQGTRLTVV.

This chain connects TRBV6-2 or TRBV6-3 to TRBJ2-7; a possible D gene is TRBD1 (5 bases). Trimming shortened V by 2 bases and J by 3 bases, and 17 bases separated the two germline ends. The CDR3 consists of 16 residues. Germline lookup yields CDR1 MNHEY and CDR2 SVGEGT. CDR3 coding DNA: TGTGCCAGCAGTTACCCTACCCAAGGGGCCGTCTACGAGCAGTACTTC. Translated, it gives CASSYPTQGAVYEQYF.

The chain recombines TRBV18 with TRBJ2-7; D possibly matches TRBD1 or TRBD2 (5 bases each). Deletions cut 3 bases from V and 0 bases from J, with 15 bases between. This CDR3 is 16 amino acids long. From germline, CDR1 is KGHSH and CDR2 LQKENI. CDR3 region: CASSPGSGTSSYEQYF. CDR3 in DNA: TGTGCCAGCTCACCCGGTTCAGGGACGAGCTCCTACGAGCAGTACTTC.

The sample holds a few counts of this clone. The J gene is TRBJ1-1, the V gene TRBV12-5, with TRBD1 as a possible D gene (5 bases). V lost 3 bases to trimming and J lost 11 bases, with 16 bases between them. The CDR3 is 13 residues long. Germline assignment: CDR1 LGHNT and CDR2 FRNRAP. The CDR3, as DNA: TGTGCTAGTGGTTTCCGGGACGGTTTTGGGGCTTTCTTT. Translation gives CASGFRDGFGAFF.

This clone came up once. The CDR3 sequence: CASNGQGRNTIYF. The CDR3 DNA reads TGTGCCAGCAACGGACAGGGCAGAAACACCATATATTTT. This chain connects TRBV12-3 or TRBV12-4 to TRBJ1-3, with TRBD1 matching 8 bases. The CDR3 loop spans 13 amino acids. Trimming cost V 7 bases and J 5 bases; bases outside gene matches: 4.

The rearrangement uses TRBV19 and TRBJ1-2; maybe TRBD1 (5 bases). Germline CDR1 LNHDA, CDR2 SQIVND (reference sequence). V was shortened by 5 bases and J by 4 bases, with 20 bases between the two germline ends. This CDR3 comprises 16 residues. CDR3 loop: CASSLPGGSSPYGYTF. In DNA, the CDR3 is TGTGCCAGTAGTCTCCCGGGGGGTTCATCCCCCTATGGCTACACCTTC.

As DNA, the CDR3 is TGTGCCACCAGCGACGACAGGGGGGTTGGCTACACCTTC. Translated: CATSDDRGVGYTF. The chain carries TRBV24-1 and TRBJ1-2, with 9 bases lining up with TRBD1. This CDR3 region has 13 residues. The V gene end was trimmed by 7 bases and the J gene end by 7 bases; junction bases not matched to a gene: 6. Germline V CDR1 and CDR2: KGHDR, SFDVKD.

This clone was detected only once. This sequence joins TRBV10-3 and TRBJ1-1; 8 bases are a match to TRBD1. This CDR3 contains 14 residues. CDR1 and CDR2 (germline): ENHRY, SYGVKD. Trimming took 5 bases from V and 3 from J; bases not matched to a gene: 5. The CDR3 region is CAISPQGGYTEAFF. CDR3 DNA: TGTGCCATCAGTCCACAGGGGGGCTACACTGAAGCTTTCTTT.

The rearrangement uses TRBV3-1 (or the pseudogene TRBV3-2) and TRBJ2-5, with TRBD2 matching 9 bases. There are 16 residues in the CDR3. The germline V gene encodes CDR1 LGHDT and CDR2 YNNKEL (reference sequence). The trim removed 1 base at V and 5 bases at J, leaving 8 bases unmatched. The CDR3 protein is CASSQGTRGGFETQYF. CDR3 bases: TGTGCCAGCAGCCAAGGCACGCGGGGGGGCTTTGAGACCCAGTACTTC.